This T cell receptor (beta chain) comes out of a study of OX40 agonist ivuxolimab in advanced cancers. Assay used: immunoSEQ multiplex PCR; TCRdb lists only in-frame clones, some missing. Of about 19,000 clones listed, 65% to 80% were seen once; the top ten hold about 20%. This clone is deemed medium-sized. Sequenced material: CD4+ or CD8+ T cells sorted from blood, taken in a trial of the OX40 agonist ivuxolimab. The TCR originated in an adult with an advanced solid tumor such as melanoma, head and neck, liver or kidney cancer.

CDR3 protein: CASSLEGRGIRETQYF. As DNA, the CDR3 is TGTGCCAGCAGCTTAGAGGGGCGGGGGATTCGAGAGACCCAGTACTTC. The chain links TRBV11-2 to TRBJ2-5, with 7 nucleotides matching TRBD2. The V gene's germline CDR1 is SGHAT and CDR2 FQNNGV. CDR3 length: 16 residues. J lost 4 bases, V lost 0 bases, and 8 bases had no gene match.